The 27 T cell receptor beta chains in this list originate from one sample, sequenced in a study of cytomegalovirus exposure and HLA in healthy donors. Libraries were prepared by immunoSEQ multiplex PCR; TCRdb keeps only in-frame clonotypes and omits some of them. Among about 250,000 clones listed, roughly nine tenths were seen once. What was sequenced was PBMCs. All receptors come from a man younger than 30 in good health and CMV-seropositive.

The chain is built from TRBV6-4 and TRBJ1-4, with D tentatively TRBD1 (5 bases). Germline-derived CDR1 and CDR2 are MRHNA and SNTAGT. The ends were cut back, 2 bases at V and 5 bases at J, with 12 bases in the middle. This CDR3 has 15 residues. CDR3 residues: CASSDVVQENEKLFF. CDR3 coding DNA: TGTGCCAGCAGTGACGTGGTACAGGAGAATGAAAAACTGTTTTTT.

The CDR3 is CASSFPAGELFF. The CDR3 DNA reads TGTGCCAGCAGTTTCCCCGCCGGGGAGCTGTTTTTT. The rearrangement uses TRBV25-1 and TRBJ2-2; D gene uncertain. The CDR3 contains 12 residues. Trimming removed 5 bases from V and 6 bases from J, with 7 bases in between. Germline V gives CDR1 MGHDK, CDR2 SYGVNS.

The gene calls are TRBV9 and TRBJ2-7; a weak D match, TRBD1 (5 bases). Per the germline V gene, CDR1 is SGDLS and CDR2 is YYNGEE. There are 15 residues in the CDR3. V lost 0 bases, J lost 2 bases, and 12 bases lay in between. In DNA form, the CDR3 reads TGTGCCAGCAGCGTAGGGGCAGGGCCGCCCTACGAGCAGTACTTC. Amino acid sequence: CASSVGAGPPYEQYF.

The CDR3 reads CASSEWTLNEQFF. DNA for the CDR3: TGTGCCAGCAGTGAGTGGACTCTCAATGAGCAGTTCTTC. The chain joins TRBV2 to TRBJ2-1; TRBD2 is a possible D gene (5 bases). Trimming pared 3 bases from V and 6 bases from J, leaving 9 bases between. CDR3 length: 13 amino acids. In germline, CDR1 is SNHLY, CDR2 FYNNEI. Full variable domain (remainder filled in from reference TRBV2 and TRBJ2-1): EPEVTQTPSHQVTQMGQEVILRCVPISNHLYFYWYRQILGQKVEFLVSFYNNEISEKSEIFDDQFSVERPDGSNFTLKIRSTKLEDSAMYFCASSEWTLNEQFFGPGTRLTVL.

V gene TRBV5-1 combines with J gene TRBJ2-7; the match to TRBD2 covers 12 bases. The junction had 14 bases not matched to a gene; V was cut back by 4 bases and J by 0 bases. CDR1 and CDR2 (germline): SGHRS, YFSETQ. This CDR3 contains 19 residues. CDR3 coding DNA: TGCGCCAGCAGCCTGGGGGGACTAGCGGGCCCTAGGAGCTCCTACGAGCAGTACTTC. This codes for CASSLGGLAGPRSSYEQYF. The complete variable domain, with remaining parts taken from reference TRBV5-1 and TRBJ2-7, reads KAGVTQTPRYLIKTRGQQVTLSCSPISGHRSVSWYQQTPGQGLQFLFEYFSETQRNKGNFPGRFSGRQFSNSRSEMNVSTLELGDSALYLCASSLGGLAGPRSSYEQYFGPGTRLTVT.

The chain employs TRBV7-9 and TRBJ1-4; 11 bases line up with TRBD1. CDR1 and CDR2 (germline): SEHNR, FQNEAQ (reference sequence). CDR3 length: 16 amino acids. The trim removed 5 bases at V and 6 bases at J, leaving 8 bases unmatched. The CDR3 is CASSLRTGGADEKLFF. The CDR3 DNA reads TGTGCCAGCAGCCTTAGGACAGGGGGCGCAGATGAAAAACTGTTTTTT.

The chain links TRBV6-1 to TRBJ2-2; 11 bases match TRBD1. The CDR3 has 14 residues. Germline assignment: CDR1 MNHNS and CDR2 SASEGT. Trimming removed 10 bases from V and 5 bases from J; junction bases left unmatched: 6. CDR3 sequence: CATTDRGRTGELFF. The CDR3 nucleotides read TGTGCCACCACGGACAGGGGGCGGACCGGGGAGCTGTTTTTT.

V gene TRBV5-1 combines with J gene TRBJ2-7; no clear D gene. The V end lost 0 bases, the J end lost 7 bases, and 17 bases lay between the germline ends. Germline V CDR1 and CDR2: SGHRS, YFSETQ. CDR3 length equals 15 residues. Written as DNA, the CDR3 is TGCGCCAGCAGCTTGGCCCCGGACCCGATGGCGGAGCAGTACTTC. Its protein product is CASSLAPDPMAEQYF.

This CDR3 reads CASKAGSTDTQYF. The CDR3 DNA reads as TGTGCCAGCAAGGCGGGAAGCACAGATACGCAGTATTTT. The chain recombines TRBV13 with TRBJ2-3, with D possibly TRBD2 on 6 matching bases. Trimming shortened V by 7 bases and J by 0 bases, and 8 bases separated the two germline ends. There are 13 residues in the CDR3. Per the germline V gene, CDR1 is PRHDT and CDR2 is FYEKMQ (reference sequence).

CDR3 in DNA: TGTGCCTGGAGATCGGCAGGGGCGTACGAGCAGTACTTC. Protein product: CAWRSAGAYEQYF. The chain joins TRBV30 to TRBJ2-7; D is perhaps TRBD1 (6 bases). The ends were cut back, 3 bases at V and 4 bases at J, with 13 bases in the middle. The CDR3 runs to 13 residues. CDR1 is GTSNPN, CDR2 SVGIG, per germline (reference sequence).

The rearrangement joins TRBV27 to TRBJ2-3, with D unresolved. CDR3 length: 17 amino acids. V was trimmed by 5 bases and J by 3 bases, leaving 21 bases between them. From germline, CDR1 is MNHEY and CDR2 SMNVEV (reference sequence). The CDR3 DNA reads as TGTGCCAGCAGTCCCTCAATACTCTGGGATTCGACAGATACGCAGTATTTT. Translation gives CASSPSILWDSTDTQYF.

The chain recombines TRBV5-8 with TRBJ2-7; no reliable D call. V dropped 2 bases and J dropped 4 bases, with 13 bases sitting between them. This CDR3 contains 14 residues. From germline, CDR1 is SGHTS and CDR2 YDEGEE. CDR3 loop: CASSFLGLGYEQYF. The CDR3 DNA follows: TGTGCCAGCAGCTTTTTAGGGCTTGGGTACGAGCAGTACTTC.

The rearrangement joins TRBV6-1 to TRBJ2-1, with a tentative D call TRBD2 (5 bases). Trimming removed 1 base from V and 6 bases from J, with 10 bases in between. The germline V gene encodes CDR1 MNHNS and CDR2 SASEGT. The CDR3 runs to 14 residues. This CDR3 reads CASSEGNRGNEQFF. The CDR3, as DNA: TGTGCCAGCAGTGAAGGGAACCGGGGCAATGAGCAGTTCTTC.

This clone was recorded a few times. The chain has TRBV27 and TRBJ1-2; 8 bases agree with TRBD1. The CDR3 spans 13 residues. CDR1 is MNHEY, CDR2 SMNVEV, per germline (reference sequence). Unmatched junction bases numbered 2, after V lost 3 bases and J lost 5 bases. CDR3 protein: CASSLDREYGYTF. The CDR3 bases are TGTGCCAGCAGTTTGGACAGGGAGTATGGCTACACCTTC.

The chain has TRBV27 and TRBJ2-2, with TRBD1 matching over 11 bases. V trimming: 4 bases; J trimming: 5 bases; junction bases outside the gene matches: 9. Germline lookup yields CDR1 MNHEY and CDR2 SMNVEV (reference sequence). CDR3 length equals 17 residues. The CDR3 here is CASSSIGTGGYTGELFF. As DNA, the CDR3 is TGTGCCAGCAGTTCAATCGGGACAGGGGGATATACCGGGGAGCTGTTTTTT.

The CDR3 nucleotides read TGTGCCTGGAGTGTACGTTGGGGACAGGGGGGCAGCCAGCCCCAGCATTTT. Translating gives CAWSVRWGQGGSQPQHF. The gene calls are TRBV30 and TRBJ1-5, with TRBD1 identical over 11 bases. The CDR3 is made up of 17 amino acids. The V segment lost 0 bases and the J segment 7 bases; nucleotides outside the gene matches: 11. Per germline, CDR1 GTSNPN and CDR2 SVGIG (reference sequence).

This clone was detected many times. The chain has TRBV19 and TRBJ2-2, with D unresolved. The CDR3 is 13 amino acids. Trimming shortened V by 8 bases and J by 0 bases, and 7 bases separated the two germline ends. In germline, CDR1 is LNHDA, CDR2 SQIVND (reference sequence). The DNA for the CDR3 is TGTGCCAGTGCAGAGGCGAACACCGGGGAGCTGTTTTTT. Translated: CASAEANTGELFF.

V usage is TRBV29-1 and J usage is TRBJ2-5; either TRBD1 or TRBD2 may fit D (6 bases each). The CDR3 length is 13 residues. CDR1 SQVTM and CDR2 ANQGSEA come from the germline V gene. The V end was cut by 7 bases, the J end by 0 bases, with 12 bases between. CDR3 sequence: CSAKGGDQETQYF. CDR3 coding DNA: TGCAGCGCCAAGGGGGGCGACCAAGAGACCCAGTACTTC.

The rearrangement links TRBV18 to TRBJ2-5; D ambiguous. The CDR3 has 12 residues. Germline-derived CDR1 and CDR2 are KGHSH and LQKENI. V gave up 0 bases and J gave up 5 bases, with 4 bases separating them. The chain's CDR3 is CASSPPSETQYF. Here the CDR3 DNA reads TGTGCCAGCTCACCACCGTCTGAGACCCAGTACTTC.

The chain is built from TRBV13 and TRBJ2-1, with unresolved D. Germline CDR1 is PRHDT and CDR2 is FYEKMQ (reference sequence). The CDR3 consists of 16 residues. The V end lost 4 bases, the J end lost 0 bases, and 13 bases lay between the germline ends. CDR3 coding DNA: TGTGCCAGCAGCTCCGACGGTACCAGCTCCTACAATGAGCAGTTCTTC. This encodes CASSSDGTSSYNEQFF.

This chain uses TRBV6-6 with TRBJ2-3; D is unclear. CDR3 length equals 13 residues. Trimming took off 6 bases at V and 6 bases at J, with 13 bases between the two ends. Looked up from germline, CDR1 is MNHNY and CDR2 is SVGAGI (reference sequence). CDR3 DNA: TGTGCCAGCAGGTTAATAAGAGAGGATACGCAGTATTTT. Protein: CASRLIREDTQYF.

The rearrangement uses TRBV6-4 and TRBJ2-2, with a weak D call TRBD2 (5 bases). The CDR3 spans 17 residues. Per germline, CDR1 MRHNA and CDR2 SNTAGT. The ends were cut back, 0 bases at V and 3 bases at J, with 14 bases in the middle. The CDR3, as DNA: TGTGCCAGCAGTGACTCGAGCGGTAGCACATACACCGGGGAGCTGTTTTTT. Amino acids: CASSDSSGSTYTGELFF.

This clone has only a few counts. The rearrangement links TRBV6-4 to TRBJ2-1; 12 bases map to TRBD2. From germline, CDR1 is MRHNA and CDR2 SNTAGT. J gave up 7 bases and V 2 bases, and 0 bases lay outside the gene matches. CDR3 size: 14 residues. CDR3 DNA sequence: TGTGCCAGCAGTGACGGGACTAGCGGGAATGAGCAGTTCTTC. It codes for CASSDGTSGNEQFF.

This chain connects TRBV6-5 to TRBJ2-5; D is unresolved. The CDR3 sequence is 15 residues long. V was clipped by 0 bases and J by 2 bases, with 10 bases between them. Germline CDR1 MNHEY, CDR2 SVGAGI. CDR3 region: CASSYSSRVQETQYF. As DNA, the CDR3 is TGTGCCAGCAGTTACTCGAGCCGGGTTCAAGAGACCCAGTACTTC.

This chain uses TRBV27 with TRBJ2-7; unclear D gene. Germline V gene data show CDR1 as MNHEY and CDR2 as SMNVEV (reference sequence). The CDR3 totals 14 residues. V lost 3 bases, J lost 1 base, and 10 bases lay in between. The CDR3 sequence: CASSFRFWSYEQYF. CDR3 nucleotides: TGTGCCAGCAGTTTCCGGTTTTGGTCCTACGAGCAGTACTTC.

This clone was picked up one time. V usage is TRBV6-1 and J usage is TRBJ1-1, with D possibly matching TRBD1 (5 bases). The CDR3 is 12 amino acids. Looked up from germline, CDR1 is MNHNS and CDR2 is SASEGT. The V end was cut by 2 bases, the J end by 5 bases, with 6 bases between. The CDR3 DNA sequence: TGTGCCAGCAGTGAATGGGGGACTGAAGCTTTCTTT. This encodes CASSEWGTEAFF.

This sequence joins TRBV13 and TRBJ2-3; TRBD2 agrees at 7 bases. CDR1 PRHDT and CDR2 FYEKMQ come from the germline V gene (reference sequence). V trimming: 5 bases; J trimming: 4 bases; junction bases outside the gene matches: 15. This CDR3 region has 17 residues. In DNA, the CDR3 is TGTGCCAGCAGCCCCGACGGCTTGGCGGGAGTGGCAGATACGCAGTATTTT. Translated, it gives CASSPDGLAGVADTQYF.